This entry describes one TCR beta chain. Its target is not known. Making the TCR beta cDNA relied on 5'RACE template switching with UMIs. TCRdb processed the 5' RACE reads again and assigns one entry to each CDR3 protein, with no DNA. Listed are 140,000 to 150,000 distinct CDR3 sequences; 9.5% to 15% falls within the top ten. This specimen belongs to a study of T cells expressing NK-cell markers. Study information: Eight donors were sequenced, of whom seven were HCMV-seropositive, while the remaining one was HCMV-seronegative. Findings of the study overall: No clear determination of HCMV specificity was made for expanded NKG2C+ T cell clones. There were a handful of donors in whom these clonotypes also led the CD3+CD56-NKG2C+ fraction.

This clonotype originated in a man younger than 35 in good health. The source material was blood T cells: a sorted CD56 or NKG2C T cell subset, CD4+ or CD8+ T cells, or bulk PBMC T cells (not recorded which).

The chain's CDR3 is CASSLVGRAGDTQYF. J is TRBJ2-3 and V is TRBV7-8; TCRdb selects TRBD2, and the lack of DNA leaves this call unchecked. This CDR3 has 15 amino acids. Germline V gives CDR1 SGHVS, CDR2 FQNEAQ.